The TCR beta chain described here comes from a study of CD8 T cells in ankylosing spondylitis. Study-wide results and limits: Disease-linked clones bore a CD8+ phenotype and were relatively rare in peripheral blood. Ankylosing spondylitis blood seemed to carry a telltale TCR beta motif made of seven or eight highly homologous variants.

TCR beta libraries were made by quantitative 5'-RACE with molecular barcodes. TCRdb processed the 5' RACE reads anew with MiXCR; each CDR3 protein has one entry. This sample yields approximately 150,000 distinct CDR3 sequences, of which approximately 9% are seen a single time; about 16% belongs to the top ten. As concerns this clonotype: Its antigen is unidentified.

Trimming took off 4 bases at V and 3 bases at J, with 16 bases between the two ends. This CDR3 comprises 15 residues. The sequence came from a female donor with ankylosing spondylitis or in good health (not recorded which). J is TRBJ2-7 and V is TRBV12-3 or TRBV12-4, with D unresolved. The sequenced material came from blood, either unsorted or a sorted T cell fraction (not recorded which). Here the CDR3 DNA reads TGTGCCAGCAGTTCGGGCAACGCGCCAGGCTACGAGCAGTACTTC. This translates into CASSSGNAPGYEQYF.